This TCR beta chain was captured in a study of regulatory T cells in long-lasting Graves disease. Study conclusions and caveats: Preferential use of TRBV28, TRBJ1-2 and TRBJ2-5 was seen in persistent disease.

Construction of TCR beta libraries relied on iRepertoire HTBI primers and on Arm-PCR targeting CDR3 regions. TCRdb analysed the multiplex PCR reads with MiXCR anew, one entry per CDR3 protein. The sample lists a few hundred thousand distinct CDR3 sequences; roughly 18% were seen once. V lost 1 base to trimming and J lost 4 bases; unmatched junction nucleotides: 11. This CDR3 is built from 19 residues. Germline CDR1 and CDR2: ENHRY and SYGVKD. The time point denotes: newly diagnosed GD, antithyroid drugs for less than 3 months. Extracted PBMC RNA gave rise to the TCR library. To note about this clonotype: Its target is not known. This may arise from a read error, as a much more abundant clone is one base away.

A further study also used this sample, focusing on T cells in Graves' hyperthyroidism and ophthalmopathy. That paper notes: Stable Graves' hyperthyroidism meant no ophthalmopathy progression within 18 months.

This chain connects TRBV10-3 to TRBJ2-3; 13 bases match TRBD2. The receptor was isolated from a woman aged 30 to 39 with Graves disease. The specimen comprised peripheral blood mononuclear cells (PBMCs), sampled at new diagnosis, from a patient treated with antithyroid drugs. DNA for the CDR3: TGTGCCATCAGTGAGTTGTGGACTAGCGGGAGTCAAGAACCAGATACGCAGTATTTT. Encoded protein: CAISELWTSGSQEPDTQYF.